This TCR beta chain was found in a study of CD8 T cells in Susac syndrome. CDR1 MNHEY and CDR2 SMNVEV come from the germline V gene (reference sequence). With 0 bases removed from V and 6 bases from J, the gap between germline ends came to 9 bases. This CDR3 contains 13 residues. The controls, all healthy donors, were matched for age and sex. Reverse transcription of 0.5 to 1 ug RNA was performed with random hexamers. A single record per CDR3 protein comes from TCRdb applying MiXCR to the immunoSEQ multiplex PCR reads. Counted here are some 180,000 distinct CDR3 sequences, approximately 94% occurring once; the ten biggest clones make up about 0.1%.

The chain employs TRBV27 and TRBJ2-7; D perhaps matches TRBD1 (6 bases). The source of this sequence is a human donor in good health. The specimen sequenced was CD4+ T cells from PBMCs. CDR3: CASSLSGAVEQYF. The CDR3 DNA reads TGTGCCAGCAGTTTATCGGGGGCAGTCGAGCAGTACTTC.